This T cell receptor (beta chain) is from a study of T cell repertoires in cytomegalovirus infection (dated by TCRdb to between 2018 and 2020). For the wider study: Because public TCR beta signatures pointed to carriage of CMV infection together with the matching HLA type, the HLA type of each donor mattered for the analysis.

Including cysteine and phenylalanine, the CDR3 has 12 amino acids. Here the CDR3 DNA is all that survives: 36 bases in frame from base 1. CDR1 and CDR2 were assigned from the germline V gene as SQVTM and ANQGSEA. V is shortened by 2 bases, J by 7 bases, and the region joining them spans 8 bases. As regards this clonotype: No antigen is known for it. No quality values exist for individual bases; no much larger clone is one base distant.

The sample was run on an Illumina HiSeq 1500. The raw public data were reprocessed by TCRdb itself: fastp quality trimming at Q25, MiXCR clonotype calling, in-frame beta chains only. Here each entry gathers all rows of one CDR3 protein and keeps the most common genes and DNA. The sample table contains about 260,000 distinct CDR3 sequences; only one count was recorded for about 13% of them. Roughly 8.9% of the sample belongs to the ten largest clones. The paper's findings and limits, for the study overall: The ex vivo response was dominated by HLA-C-restricted CMV-specific TCR beta clonotypes, which also provided the single most frequent clonotype in two of eight donors. In both this cohort and an independent cohort of 350 or so donors, the cumulative frequency of public TCR beta family members distinguished carriers of CMV infection plus the relevant HLA type.

This chain joins TRBV29-1 to TRBJ2-2, with the D gene call left open. The sample consisted of PBMCs. The origin of this receptor is a human donor in good health (CMV status not recorded). Some clones in this sample may be carry-over from other donors' samples. The CDR3 sequence is CSVESSVGELFF. The nucleotide sequence reads TGCAGCGTTGAAAGTTCAGTCGGGGAGCTGTTTTTT.